One and the same sample provided the 10 T cell receptor beta chains below, sequenced in a study of T-cell reconstitution after alpha-beta-depleted transplantation in children. Using unique molecular identifiers, the investigators prepared the TCRbeta library. TCRdb re-called the PCR reads with MiXCR, one entry per CDR3 protein. This sample has nearly 550,000 distinct CDR3 sequences, with around 17% found just once. Here the sequenced sample was PBMCs from the stem cell graft donor, taken from the stem cell graft. The receptors here all came from a human donor who donated a stem cell graft to a child with acute lymphoblastic leukemia.

The rearrangement links TRBV3-1 to TRBJ2-7, with D unresolved. From germline, CDR1 is LGHDT and CDR2 YNNKEL (reference sequence). V lost 0 bases to trimming and J lost 0 bases, with 9 bases between them. The CDR3 length is 15 residues. CDR3 sequence: CASSQDSSSSYEQYF. The CDR3 DNA follows: TGTGCCAGCAGCCAAGATAGCAGTTCCTCCTACGAGCAGTACTTC.

The chain employs TRBV29-1 and TRBJ1-2; the D is unclear. Germline V gene data show CDR1 as SQVTM and CDR2 as ANQGSEA. This CDR3 is built from 11 residues. V lost 0 bases, J lost 8 bases, and 7 bases lay in between. CDR3 DNA: TGCAGCGTTGAAGACCCCGAAGGCTACACCTTC. Translation gives CSVEDPEGYTF. The full variable domain, rest sourced from reference TRBV29-1 and TRBJ1-2, is SAVISQKPSRDICQRGTSLTIQCQVDSQVTMMFWYRQQPGQSLTLIATANQGSEATYESGFVIDKFPISRPNLTFSTLTVSNMSPEDSSIYLCSVEDPEGYTFGSGTRLTVV.

This clonotype was recorded a few times. This rearrangement joins TRBV6-5 to TRBJ2-3; 8 bases map to TRBD1. The CDR3 covers 15 residues. The V segment lost 0 bases and the J segment 3 bases; nucleotides outside the gene matches: 2. Germline V gene sequence: CDR1 MNHEY, CDR2 SVGAGI. The CDR3 is CASSYSNRGTDTQYF. DNA for the CDR3: TGTGCCAGCAGTTACTCGAACAGGGGGACAGATACGCAGTATTTT.

This clonotype showed up just a few times. The rearrangement links TRBV14 to TRBJ2-5; 10 bases are a match to TRBD1. Looked up from germline, CDR1 is SGHDN and CDR2 is FVKESK. With 3 bases clipped from V and 2 bases from J, the junction kept 6 bases outside the gene matches. The CDR3 runs to 16 residues. Here the CDR3 reads CASSHGTGVRQETQYF. As DNA, the CDR3 is TGTGCCAGCAGCCACGGGACAGGGGTCCGACAAGAGACCCAGTACTTC.

A few counts support this clonotype. This chain uses TRBV5-1 with TRBJ2-7, with 7 bases matching TRBD2. Looked up from germline, CDR1 is SGHRS and CDR2 is YFSETQ. The V gene end was trimmed by 4 bases and the J gene end by 6 bases; junction bases not matched to a gene: 13. This CDR3 is 15 amino acids long. The DNA of the CDR3 is TGCGCCAGCAGCCATCCGGGACTACTGTCGGGCGAGCAGTACTTC. This encodes CASSHPGLLSGEQYF.

This clonotype came up a few times. The chain links TRBV10-3 to TRBJ2-7; 9 nucleotides match TRBD1. J gave up 4 bases and V 11 bases, and 3 bases lay outside the gene matches. From germline, CDR1 is ENHRY and CDR2 SYGVKD. The CDR3 has 11 amino acids. DNA of the CDR3: TGTGCCTCCGGGACAGGGTACGAGCAGTACTTC. Its protein product is CASGTGYEQYF.

This clonotype was picked up many times. This chain connects TRBV7-8 to TRBJ2-3, with 8 bases aligning to TRBD2. The CDR3 length is 16 residues. CDR1 and CDR2 (germline): SGHVS, FQNEAQ. Trimming removed 5 bases from V and 0 bases from J; junction bases left unmatched: 7. The CDR3 sequence is CASSVRLALSTDTQYF. In nucleotides, the CDR3 is TGTGCCAGCAGCGTACGACTAGCGCTGAGCACAGATACGCAGTATTTT.

This chain uses TRBV14 with TRBJ2-2; the D is unclear. The V end lost 1 base, the J end lost 4 bases, and 13 bases lay between the germline ends. The CDR3 spans 16 residues. The germline V gene has CDR1 SGHDN and CDR2 FVKESK. CDR3 sequence: CASSQATVQVTGELFF. The CDR3 DNA follows: TGTGCCAGCAGCCAAGCCACGGTTCAGGTCACCGGGGAGCTGTTTTTT. The entire variable domain, with the rest obtained from reference TRBV14 and TRBJ2-2, is as follows: EAGVTQFPSHSVIEKGQTVTLRCDPISGHDNLYWYRRVMGKEIKFLLHFVKESKQDESGMPNNRFLAERTGGTYSTLKVQPAELEDSGVYFCASSQATVQVTGELFFGEGSRLTVL.

In this sample, this clonotype turned up a few times. The gene calls are TRBV12-3 or TRBV12-4 and TRBJ2-7, with TRBD1 as a possible D gene (6 bases). This CDR3 is built from 14 residues. V lost 1 base, J lost 2 bases, and 9 bases lay in between. CDR3 region: CASSLENRAYEQYF. The CDR3 DNA reads as TGTGCCAGCAGTTTAGAGAACAGGGCCTACGAGCAGTACTTC.

This clonotype was observed a handful of times. The genes are TRBV12-3 or TRBV12-4 and TRBJ2-7, with TRBD1 matching over 8 bases. This CDR3 is 14 amino acids long. Trimming removed 3 bases from V and 2 bases from J; junction bases left unmatched: 3. The CDR3 DNA sequence: TGTGCCAGCAGTTTCTCAGGGGGCCCCTACGAGCAGTACTTC. It yields the protein CASSFSGGPYEQYF.